The 7 T cell receptor beta chains below were found in one sample sequenced in a study of blood T cells in healthy people across ages. The use of a sample-barcoded 5' primer and a J-beta primer mix characterized a second PCR of about 7 to 12 cycles. MiXCR was run by TCRdb on the 5' RACE reads, yielding one entry per CDR3 protein. The sample includes approximately 400,000 distinct CDR3 sequences, 52% seen only once; the top ten take approximately 51%. Specimen: blood. The receptors were gathered from a man aged 55 to 69 in good health.

This clonotype has ten or more counts. The V call is TRBV20-1, the J call TRBJ1-3, with D maybe TRBD1 (5 bases). The CDR3 loop spans 15 amino acids. Trimming removed 0 bases at V and 3 bases at J, with 12 bases between. CDR1 is DFQATT, CDR2 SNEGSKA, per germline (reference sequence). CDR3 nucleotide sequence: TGCAGTGCTAGAGATAGCGGGGGGAGTGGAAACACCATATATTTT. The encoded protein is CSARDSGGSGNTIYF.

This clonotype was detected only a few times. This sequence joins TRBV28 and TRBJ1-2; D gene uncertain. Looked up from germline, CDR1 is MDHEN and CDR2 is SYDVKM. The CDR3 consists of 14 residues. Trimming cost V 5 bases and J 0 bases, with 10 bases left between them. The CDR3 here is CASSEVGANYGYTF. CDR3 DNA sequence: TGTGCCAGCAGTGAGGTCGGGGCTAACTATGGCTACACCTTC.

V gene TRBV18 combines with J gene TRBJ2-5; D possibly corresponds to TRBD1 (5 bases). Germline CDR1 KGHSH, CDR2 LQKENI. Trimming removed 0 bases at V and 10 bases at J, with 18 bases between. The CDR3 is 15 residues long. CDR3: CASSPPQDMGLSQYF. The CDR3 DNA sequence: TGTGCCAGCTCACCACCTCAGGACATGGGTTTGAGCCAGTACTTC.

This chain joins TRBV14 and TRBJ2-5, with D hard to call. Looked up from germline, CDR1 is SGHDN and CDR2 is FVKESK. V lost 0 bases to trimming and J lost 2 bases, with 10 bases between them. This CDR3 is built from 15 residues. The CDR3: CASSQDHGLQETQYF. The CDR3 nucleotides are TGTGCCAGCAGCCAAGATCATGGATTACAAGAGACCCAGTACTTC.

A single count supports this clonotype. Mismatch with germline at one junction end may stem from a read error. This sequence joins TRBV11-2 and TRBJ2-2; 12 nucleotides align to TRBD2. The germline V gene encodes CDR1 SGHAT and CDR2 FQNNGV. The CDR3 consists of 19 residues. This CDR3 reads CASSSRLAGELTNTGELFF. The CDR3 DNA is TGTGCCAGCAGCTCCCGACTAGCGGGGGAGCTAACGAACACCGGGGAGCTGTTCTTC.

This clonotype was detected once. The CDR3 nucleotides read TGTGCCAGCAGCCGGGCCGGGAATGAGCAGTACTTC. As protein: CASSRAGNEQYF. J is TRBJ2-5 and V is TRBV3-1, with a possible D match to TRBD2 (5 bases). This CDR3 has 12 amino acids. Deletions cut 4 bases from V and 11 bases from J, with 14 bases between. Germline V lookup: CDR1 LGHDT, CDR2 YNNKEL (reference sequence).

The chain couples TRBV4-1 to TRBJ2-1; 9 nucleotides align to TRBD2. Germline V gene sequence: CDR1 MGHRA, CDR2 YSYEKL. Trimming at V came to 0 bases and at J to 7 bases, leaving 4 bases not matched to a gene. This CDR3 contains 15 residues. CDR3 residues: CASSQDAGGANEQFF. CDR3 DNA: TGCGCCAGCAGCCAAGATGCGGGGGGGGCTAATGAGCAGTTCTTC.